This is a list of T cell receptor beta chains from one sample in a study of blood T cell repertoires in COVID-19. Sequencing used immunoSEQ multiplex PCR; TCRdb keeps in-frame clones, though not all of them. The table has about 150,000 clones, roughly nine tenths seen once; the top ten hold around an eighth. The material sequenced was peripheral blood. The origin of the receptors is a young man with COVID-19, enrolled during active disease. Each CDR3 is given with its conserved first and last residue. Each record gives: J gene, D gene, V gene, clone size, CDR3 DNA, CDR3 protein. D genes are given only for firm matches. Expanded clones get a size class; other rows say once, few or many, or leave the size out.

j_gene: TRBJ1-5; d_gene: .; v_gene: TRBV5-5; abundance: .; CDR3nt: TGTGCCAGCAGCTTGGGACTCAATAGCAATCAGCCCCAGCATTTT; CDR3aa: CASSLGLNSNQPQHF
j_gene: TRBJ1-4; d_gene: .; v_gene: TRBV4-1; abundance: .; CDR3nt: TGCGCCAGCAGCCAGTCCAAGATACGGGTGGTTGAGGAAAAACTGCTTTTT; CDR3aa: CASSQSKIRVVEEKLLF
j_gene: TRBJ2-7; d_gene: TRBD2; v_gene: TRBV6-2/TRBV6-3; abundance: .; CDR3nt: TGTGCCAGCAGTTACCCGGGGACTAGTTACGAGCAGTACTTC; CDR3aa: CASSYPGTSYEQYF
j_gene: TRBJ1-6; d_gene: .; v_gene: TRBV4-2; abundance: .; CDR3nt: TGTGCCAGCAGCCAAGATCCGGGTTCACCCCTCCACTTT; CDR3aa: CASSQDPGSPLHF
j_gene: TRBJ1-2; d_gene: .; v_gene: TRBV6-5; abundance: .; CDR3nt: TGTGCCAGCAGTTCCGGGCAGGGAAACTATGGCTACACCTTC; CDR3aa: CASSSGQGNYGYTF
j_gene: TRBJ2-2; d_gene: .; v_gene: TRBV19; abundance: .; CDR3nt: TGTGCCAGTGGGTTTGGACTTTACCCGAACACCGGGGAGCTGTTTTTT; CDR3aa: CASGFGLYPNTGELFF
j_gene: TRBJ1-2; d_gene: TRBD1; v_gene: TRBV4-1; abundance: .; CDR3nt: TGCGCCAGCAGCTATACCGGGACAGGGGCCGAAGTATACTATGGCTACACCTTC; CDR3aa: CASSYTGTGAEVYYGYTF
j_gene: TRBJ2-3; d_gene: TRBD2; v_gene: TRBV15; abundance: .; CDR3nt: TGTGCCACCAGCAGAGGACGGGAGGGCCCCACAGATACGCAGTATTTT; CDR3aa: CATSRGREGPTDTQYF
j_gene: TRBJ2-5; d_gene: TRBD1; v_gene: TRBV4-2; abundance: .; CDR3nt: TGTGCCAGCAGCATACAGACAGGGGCCCAAGAGACCCAGTACTTC; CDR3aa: CASSIQTGAQETQYF
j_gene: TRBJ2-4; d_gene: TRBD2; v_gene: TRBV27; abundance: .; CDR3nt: TGTGCCAGCAGTACACTAGCGGGAGTAAACATTCAGTACTTC; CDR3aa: CASSTLAGVNIQYF
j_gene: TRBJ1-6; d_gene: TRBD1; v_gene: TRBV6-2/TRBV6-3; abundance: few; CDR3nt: TGTGCCAGCAGCCTCCGGGACAGGGTTCGCGATAATTCACCCCTCCACTTT; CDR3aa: CASSLRDRVRDNSPLHF
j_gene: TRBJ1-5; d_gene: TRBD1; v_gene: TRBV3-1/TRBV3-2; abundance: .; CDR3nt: TGTGCCAGCAGCCAAGATGGAGCAGGGGGGCAGCCCCAGCATTTT; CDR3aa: CASSQDGAGGQPQHF
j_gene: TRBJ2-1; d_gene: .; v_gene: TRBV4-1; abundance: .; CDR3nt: TGCGCCAGCAGCCAAGAGACAGGATTGTCCTACAATGAGCAGTTCTTC; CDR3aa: CASSQETGLSYNEQFF
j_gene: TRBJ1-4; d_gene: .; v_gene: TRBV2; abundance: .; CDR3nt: TGTGCCAGCAGGGGGCCCCACGGACTGTTTTTT; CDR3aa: CASRGPHGLFF
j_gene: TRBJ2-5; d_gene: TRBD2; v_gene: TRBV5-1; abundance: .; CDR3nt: TGCGCCAGCAGCCCCCGAAGCGGGAGCAGTGAGACCCAGTACTTC; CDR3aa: CASSPRSGSSETQYF